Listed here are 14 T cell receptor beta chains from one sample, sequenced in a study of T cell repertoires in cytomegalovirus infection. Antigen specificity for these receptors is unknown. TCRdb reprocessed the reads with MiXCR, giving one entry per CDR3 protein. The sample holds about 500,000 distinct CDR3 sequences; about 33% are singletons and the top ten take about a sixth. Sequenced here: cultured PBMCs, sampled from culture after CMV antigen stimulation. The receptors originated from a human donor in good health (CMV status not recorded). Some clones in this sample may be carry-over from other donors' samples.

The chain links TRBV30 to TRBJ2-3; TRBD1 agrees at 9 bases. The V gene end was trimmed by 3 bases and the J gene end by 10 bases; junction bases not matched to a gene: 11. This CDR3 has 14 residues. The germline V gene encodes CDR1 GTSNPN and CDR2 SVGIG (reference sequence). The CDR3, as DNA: TGTGCCTGGAGCGGGACAGGGAATATCCACGCGCAGTATTTT. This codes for CAWSGTGNIHAQYF.

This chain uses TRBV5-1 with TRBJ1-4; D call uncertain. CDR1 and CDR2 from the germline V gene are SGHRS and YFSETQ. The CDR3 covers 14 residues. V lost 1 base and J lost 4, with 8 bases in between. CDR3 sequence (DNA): TGCGCCAGCAGCTTGAGGCCGATTAATGAAAAACTGTTTTTT. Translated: CASSLRPINEKLFF.

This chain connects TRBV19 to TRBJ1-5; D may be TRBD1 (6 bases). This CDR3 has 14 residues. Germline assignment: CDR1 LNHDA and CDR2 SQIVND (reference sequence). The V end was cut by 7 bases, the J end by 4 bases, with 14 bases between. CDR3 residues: CASIPEGGNQPQHF. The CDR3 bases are TGTGCCAGTATCCCGGAGGGGGGTAATCAGCCCCAGCATTTT.

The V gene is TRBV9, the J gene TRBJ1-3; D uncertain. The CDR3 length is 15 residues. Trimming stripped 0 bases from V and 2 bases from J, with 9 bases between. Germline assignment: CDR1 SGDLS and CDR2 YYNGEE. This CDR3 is CASSVGLGPGNTIYF. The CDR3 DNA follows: TGTGCCAGCAGCGTAGGACTAGGGCCTGGAAACACCATATATTTT.

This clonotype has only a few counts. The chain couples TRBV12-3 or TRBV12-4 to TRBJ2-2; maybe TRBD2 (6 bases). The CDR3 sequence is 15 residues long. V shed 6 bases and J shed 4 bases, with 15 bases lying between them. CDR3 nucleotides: TGTGCCAGCAGAGTCGGGAGTCCGACCACCGGGGAGCTGTTTTTT. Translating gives CASRVGSPTTGELFF.

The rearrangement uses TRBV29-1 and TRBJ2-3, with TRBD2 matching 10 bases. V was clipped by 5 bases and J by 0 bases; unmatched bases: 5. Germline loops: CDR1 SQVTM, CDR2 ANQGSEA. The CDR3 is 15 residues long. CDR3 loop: CSVPAGGVSTDTQYF. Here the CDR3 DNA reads TGCAGCGTTCCAGCGGGAGGGGTGAGCACAGATACGCAGTATTTT.

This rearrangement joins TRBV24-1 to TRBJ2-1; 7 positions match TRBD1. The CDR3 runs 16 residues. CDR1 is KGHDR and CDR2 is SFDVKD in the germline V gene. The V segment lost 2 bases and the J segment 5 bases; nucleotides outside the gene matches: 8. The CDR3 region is CATSDSRQGVDNEQFF. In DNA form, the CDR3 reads TGTGCCACCAGTGATTCTAGGCAGGGGGTGGACAATGAGCAGTTCTTC.

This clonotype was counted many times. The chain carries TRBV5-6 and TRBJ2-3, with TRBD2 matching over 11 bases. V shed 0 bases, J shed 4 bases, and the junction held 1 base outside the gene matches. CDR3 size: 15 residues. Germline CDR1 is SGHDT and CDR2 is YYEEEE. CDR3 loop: CASSLVLAGADTQYF. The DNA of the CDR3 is TGTGCCAGCAGCTTGGTACTAGCGGGAGCAGATACGCAGTATTTT.

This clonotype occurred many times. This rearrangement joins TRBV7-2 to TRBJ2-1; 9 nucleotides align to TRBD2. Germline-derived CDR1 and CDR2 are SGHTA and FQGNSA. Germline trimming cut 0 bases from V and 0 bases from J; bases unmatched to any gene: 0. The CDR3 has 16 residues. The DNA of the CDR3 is TGTGCCAGCAGCTTAGCTAGCGGGAGCTCCTACAATGAGCAGTTCTTC. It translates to CASSLASGSSYNEQFF.

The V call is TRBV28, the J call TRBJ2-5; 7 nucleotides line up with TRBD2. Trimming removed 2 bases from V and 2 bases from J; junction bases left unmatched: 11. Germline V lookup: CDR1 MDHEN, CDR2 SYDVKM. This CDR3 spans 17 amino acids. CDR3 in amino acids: CASSLPAWEGRQETQYF. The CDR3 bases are TGTGCCAGCAGTTTACCCGCGTGGGAGGGGCGGCAAGAGACCCAGTACTTC.

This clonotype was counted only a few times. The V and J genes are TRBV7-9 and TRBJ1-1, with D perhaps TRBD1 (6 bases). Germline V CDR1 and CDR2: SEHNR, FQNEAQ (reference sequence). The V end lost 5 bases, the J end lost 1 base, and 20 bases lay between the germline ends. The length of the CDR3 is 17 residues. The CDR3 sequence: CASSPRRDDRSNTEAFF. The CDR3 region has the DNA TGTGCCAGCAGCCCGAGGCGAGATGACAGGTCGAACACTGAAGCTTTCTTT.

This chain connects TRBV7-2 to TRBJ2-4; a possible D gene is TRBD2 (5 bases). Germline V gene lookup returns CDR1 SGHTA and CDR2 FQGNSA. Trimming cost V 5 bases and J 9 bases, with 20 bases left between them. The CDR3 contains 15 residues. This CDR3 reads CASSPIARTHPIQYF. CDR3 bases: TGTGCCAGCAGCCCCATAGCCCGGACTCACCCCATTCAGTACTTC.

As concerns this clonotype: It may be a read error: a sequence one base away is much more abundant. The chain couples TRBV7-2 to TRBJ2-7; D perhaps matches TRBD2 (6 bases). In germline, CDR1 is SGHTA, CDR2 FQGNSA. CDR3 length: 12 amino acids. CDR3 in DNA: TGTGCCAGCGCTTCTAGCGTCAACGAGCAGTCCTTC. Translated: CASASSVNEQSF.

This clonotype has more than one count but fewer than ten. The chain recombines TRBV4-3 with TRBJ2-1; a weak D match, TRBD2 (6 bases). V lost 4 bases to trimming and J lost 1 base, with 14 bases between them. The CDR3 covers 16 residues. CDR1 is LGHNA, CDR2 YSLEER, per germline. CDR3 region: CASSLKTGVSYNEQFF. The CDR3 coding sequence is TGCGCCAGCAGCCTTAAAACGGGAGTGTCCTACAATGAGCAGTTCTTC.